This T cell receptor beta chain comes out of a study of T cells in Graves' hyperthyroidism and ophthalmopathy (dated by TCRdb to the late 2010s). With respect to the entire study: Peripheral blood samples were taken at the time of initial diagnosis, prior to any treatment. After sampling, hyperthyroidism patients received methimazole starting at 30 mg daily, and ophthalmopathy patients received high-dose intravenous methylprednisolone. To identify TCR V-J signatures that set the groups apart, the researchers used a discovery cohort of 95 to 100 patients, made up of 40 to 45 with Graves' ophthalmopathy and about 60 with stable Graves' hyperthyroidism. The 95 to 100 discovery patients were divided at random into training and test sets in a 7:3 ratio. The study also compared thyroid tissue and blood T-cell repertoires from 6 or 7 Graves' hyperthyroidism patients. According to the paper, TCR Vbeta CDR3 sequencing was carried out on approximately 140 peripheral blood samples, which came from over 40 ophthalmopathy, 75 or so hyperthyroidism and 17 progressor patients. Prospective prediction of ophthalmopathy was tested in an independent validation cohort consisting of about 19 hyperthyroidism patients and some 15 patients who later progressed to ophthalmopathy.

Ophthalmopathy patients had moderately to severely active disease, with a Clinical Activity Score of 3 or more, a NOSPECS grade of 4 or more, and a disease duration of less than 3 months. Patients with uncontrolled infections, other autoimmune diseases, pregnancy or lactation were excluded. Diagnoses were established on the basis of clinical symptoms, serum thyroxine and TRAb, thyroid ultrasound, and orbital computed tomography. PBMCs were isolated from 10 ml of fresh peripheral blood by Ficoll-Paque density gradient centrifugation. Trizol reagent was used to extract total RNA, and RNA quality was then checked on an Agilent 2100 Bioanalyzer. Comments on this clonotype: The antigen it recognizes is unknown. Base qualities were left out, and no much larger clone turns up one base away.

What the research found in general, with its limitations: Blood samples also contained most of the expanded thyroid clonotypes (frequency above 0.001), which suggests that blood repertoires may reflect thyroid immune responses. Sample size was not statistically predetermined, and blinding of investigators to group allocation was not performed. Ophthalmopathy was separated from stable hyperthyroidism by a 13 V-J signature model, with approximately 86% sensitivity and 81% to 82% specificity obtained in cross-validation and 80%/75% obtained in testing. In validation, progression to ophthalmopathy was predicted by the model with around 70% sensitivity and around 75% specificity, a median of roughly six months before onset.

CDR1 and CDR2, looked up from the germline V gene, are SGHAT and FQNNGV. Deletion took 5 bases off V and 3 bases off J, with a span of 7 bases between the germline ends. Measured from the cysteine to the phenylalanine, the CDR3 is 13 residues long. The entry retains the CDR3 DNA only, 39 bases that are in frame from base 1. The TCR beta CDR3 regions were amplified from the RNA transcripts. A first-round RT-PCR of the TCR CDR3 used the HTBI primer set with the Qiagen OneStep RT-PCR kit. A second multiplex PCR round built the libraries, followed by size selection and purification. Sequencing of the libraries was done on an Illumina HiSeq2000 using paired-end 100 bp reads. On the study's bioinformatics: Raw data were processed with SOAPnuke, discarding reads with adapters, uncalled bases, mean Phred below 15, or no exact constant-primer or identifier match. COPE v1.2.5 was used to merge high-quality paired reads, and clonotypes were defined as unique nucleotide sequences. MiTCR v1.1 was used to align the clonotypes against IMGT TRBV, TRBD and TRBJ reference segments. The analysis included only V-J combinations with a frequency above 0.0001, which together covered more than 99% of the repertoires. A TCS score was defined as the ratio between F50 (clonal expansion) and ExV (chaos), using BLOSUM62-based TCRdist between CDR3 peptides within each V-J. Welch's t-statistics and random forest reduced around 510 V-J features to 13, which were used in a naive Bayes classifier (R e1071). TCRdb passed the public sequencing reads through fastp at Q25 and MiXCR, retaining productive beta sequences. A single entry per CDR3 protein holds the most common genes and DNA from its merged rows. These V and J calls are TCRdb output, not the study's own analysis. The sample has 300,000 to 500,000 distinct CDR3 sequences on record, about an eighth of them singletons. The top ten hold approximately 29% of the sample.

What was sequenced was blood. The sequence links TRBV11-2 to TRBJ2-2, with no confidently assigned D gene. The source is a man in his forties or fifties with Graves' ophthalmopathy. The base sequence is TGTGCCAGCAGCCCCTCCTACACCGGGGAGCTGTTTTTT. Translation gives CASSPSYTGELFF. Reference TRBV11-2 and TRBJ2-2 proteins supply the regions before and after the CDR3; the full variable domain is: EAGVAQSPRYKIIEKRQSVAFWCNPISGHATLYWYQQILGQGPKLLIQFQNNGVVDDSQLPKDRFSAERLKGVDSTLKIQPAKLEDSAVYLCASSPSYTGELFFGEGSRLTVL.